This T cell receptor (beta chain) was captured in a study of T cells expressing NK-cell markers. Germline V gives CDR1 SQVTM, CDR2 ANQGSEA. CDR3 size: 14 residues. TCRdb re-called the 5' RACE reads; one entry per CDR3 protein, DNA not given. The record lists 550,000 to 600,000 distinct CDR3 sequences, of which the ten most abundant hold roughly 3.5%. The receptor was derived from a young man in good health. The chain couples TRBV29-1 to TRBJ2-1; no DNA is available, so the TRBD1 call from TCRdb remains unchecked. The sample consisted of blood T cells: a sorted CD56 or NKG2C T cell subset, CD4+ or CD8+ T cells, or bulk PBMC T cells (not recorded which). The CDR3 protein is CSVLERTELNEQFF.